Shown below are 5 T cell receptor beta chains from a single sample sequenced in a study of T cell responses to AZD1222 COVID-19 vaccine. Sequencing was performed with immunoSEQ multiplex PCR; in TCRdb, only in-frame clones are kept and a portion is missing. The sample has about 140,000 clones, 80% to 95% seen once. Sequencing used peripheral blood, obtained on day 0 of AZD1222 vaccination. All receptors derive from an adult in good health.

The chain uses TRBV7-9 and TRBJ2-7, with D perhaps TRBD1 or TRBD2 (5 bases each). The V and J ends lost 5 bases and 1 base respectively, with 9 bases between them. This CDR3 has 13 residues. Germline assignment: CDR1 SEHNR and CDR2 FQNEAQ (reference sequence). The CDR3 bases are TGTGCCAGCAGCAAATGGGGGTCCTACGAGCAGTACTTC. This sequence encodes CASSKWGSYEQYF.

This chain uses TRBV7-7 with TRBJ2-5, with D uncertain. CDR3 length equals 13 residues. The V gene lost 2 bases and the J gene lost 3 bases, with 7 bases spanning the gap. Per the germline V gene, CDR1 is SSHAT and CDR2 is FNYEAQ (reference sequence). The CDR3 sequence is CASSLLTEETQYF. Here the CDR3 DNA reads TGTGCCAGCAGCTTATTAACCGAAGAGACCCAGTACTTC.

The chain uses TRBV27 and TRBJ1-4; tentative D call: TRBD1 (5 bases). This CDR3 has 14 amino acids. Trimming stripped 2 bases from V and 6 bases from J, with 10 bases between. Germline V lookup: CDR1 MNHEY, CDR2 SMNVEV (reference sequence). The CDR3 reads CASSLIGVDEKLFF. The CDR3 bases are TGTGCCAGCAGTTTAATAGGGGTAGATGAAAAACTGTTTTTT.

The J gene is TRBJ2-3, the V gene TRBV2, with D maybe TRBD2 (6 bases). The CDR3 covers 14 residues. The V end lost 4 bases, the J end lost 0 bases, and 8 bases lay between the germline ends. CDR1 and CDR2 from the germline V gene are SNHLY and FYNNEI. The CDR3 DNA reads TGTGCCAGCAGTGTGGGACTGAGCACAGATACGCAGTATTTT. Translation gives CASSVGLSTDTQYF. Supplemented by reference TRBV2 and TRBJ2-3, the full variable domain reads EPEVTQTPSHQVTQMGQEVILRCVPISNHLYFYWYRQILGQKVEFLVSFYNNEISEKSEIFDDQFSVERPDGSNFTLKIRSTKLEDSAMYFCASSVGLSTDTQYFGPGTRLTVL.

The V and J genes are TRBV6-5 and TRBJ1-1, with D uncertain. CDR1 and CDR2 (germline): MNHEY, SVGAGI. V was pared by 2 bases and J by 2 bases, with 12 bases between. The CDR3 loop spans 15 amino acids. The CDR3 reads CASSYGDSVNTEAFF. In DNA form, the CDR3 reads TGTGCCAGCAGTTACGGGGATTCGGTAAACACTGAAGCTTTCTTT.